In this sample, the clone carrying this T cell receptor beta chain turned up a few times. These data are taken from a study of blood T cell repertoires in COVID-19. About the research overall: Samples taken during acute and convalescent COVID-19 were collected in the United States, Italy and Spain.

The CDR3 has 13 amino acids. Per the germline V gene, CDR1 is SGHRS and CDR2 is YFSETQ. V shed 2 bases, J shed 6 bases, and the junction held 5 bases outside the gene matches. Assay: immunoSEQ multiplex PCR; the TCRdb copy retains only in-frame clones and omits some. Among about 13,000 clones listed, roughly 83% were seen once. Sequences were obtained from peripheral blood. This receptor was identified in a man aged 40-49 years with active or convalescent COVID-19. The rearrangement uses TRBV5-1 and TRBJ2-7, with 7 bases identical to TRBD1. In nucleotides, the CDR3 is TGCGCCAGCAGCTTAGGGGGCAGGAGCGAGCAGTACTTC. Translation gives CASSLGGRSEQYF.